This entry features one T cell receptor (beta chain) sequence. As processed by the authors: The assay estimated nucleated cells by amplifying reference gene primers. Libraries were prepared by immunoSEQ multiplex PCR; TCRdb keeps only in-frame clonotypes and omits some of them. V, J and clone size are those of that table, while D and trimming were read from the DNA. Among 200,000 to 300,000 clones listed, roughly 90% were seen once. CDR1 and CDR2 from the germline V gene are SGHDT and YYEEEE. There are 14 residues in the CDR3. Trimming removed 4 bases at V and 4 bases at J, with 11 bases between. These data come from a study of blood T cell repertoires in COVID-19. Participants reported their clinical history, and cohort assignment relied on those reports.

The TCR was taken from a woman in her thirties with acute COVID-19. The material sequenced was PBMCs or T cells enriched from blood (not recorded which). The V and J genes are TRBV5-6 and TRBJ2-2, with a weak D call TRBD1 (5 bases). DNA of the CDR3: TGTGCCAGCAGCCCTCAGGGTTTCACCGGGGAGCTGTTTTTT. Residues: CASSPQGFTGELFF.